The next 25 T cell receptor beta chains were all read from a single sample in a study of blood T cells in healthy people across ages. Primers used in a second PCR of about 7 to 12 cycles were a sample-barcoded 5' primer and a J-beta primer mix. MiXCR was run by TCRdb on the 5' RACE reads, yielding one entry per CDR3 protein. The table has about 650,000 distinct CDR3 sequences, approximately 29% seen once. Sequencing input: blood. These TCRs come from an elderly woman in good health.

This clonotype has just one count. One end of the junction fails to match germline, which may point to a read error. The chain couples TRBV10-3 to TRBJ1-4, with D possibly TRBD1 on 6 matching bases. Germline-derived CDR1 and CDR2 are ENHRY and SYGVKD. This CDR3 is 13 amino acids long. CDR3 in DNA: TGTGCCAGCAGTCCGCCCAGGGGTGAAAAACTGTTTTTT. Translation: CASSPPRGEKLFF.

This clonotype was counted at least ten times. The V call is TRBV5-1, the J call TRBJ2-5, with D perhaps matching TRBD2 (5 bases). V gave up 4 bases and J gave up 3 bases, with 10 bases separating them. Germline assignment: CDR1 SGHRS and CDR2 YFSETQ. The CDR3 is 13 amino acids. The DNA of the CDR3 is TGCGCCAGCAGCGTAAAGGGAGAAGAGACCCAGTACTTC. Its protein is CASSVKGEETQYF.

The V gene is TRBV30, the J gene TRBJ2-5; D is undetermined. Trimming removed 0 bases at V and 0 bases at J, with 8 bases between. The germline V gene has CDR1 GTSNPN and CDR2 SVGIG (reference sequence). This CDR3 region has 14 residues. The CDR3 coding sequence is TGTGCCTGGAGTGTAACACGGTACCAAGAGACCCAGTACTTC. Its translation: CAWSVTRYQETQYF.

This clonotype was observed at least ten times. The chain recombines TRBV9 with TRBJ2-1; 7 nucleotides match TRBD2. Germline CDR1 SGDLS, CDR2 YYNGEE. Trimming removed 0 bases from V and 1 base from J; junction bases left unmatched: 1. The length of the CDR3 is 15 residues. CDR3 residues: CASSVEAGSYNEQFF. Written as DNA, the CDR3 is TGTGCCAGCAGCGTAGAAGCGGGGTCCTACAATGAGCAGTTCTTC. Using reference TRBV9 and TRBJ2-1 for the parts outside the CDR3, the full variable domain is DSGVTQTPKHLITATGQRVTLRCSPRSGDLSVYWYQQSLDQGLQFLIQYYNGEERAKGNILERFSAQQFPDLHSELNLSSLELGDSALYFCASSVEAGSYNEQFFGPGTRLTVL.

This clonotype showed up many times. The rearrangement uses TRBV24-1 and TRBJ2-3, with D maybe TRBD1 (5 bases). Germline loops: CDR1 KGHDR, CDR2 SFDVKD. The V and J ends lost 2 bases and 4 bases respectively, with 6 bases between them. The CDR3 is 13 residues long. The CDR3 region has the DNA TGTGCCACCAGTGATTCCAGGGCAGATACGCAGTATTTT. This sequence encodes CATSDSRADTQYF.

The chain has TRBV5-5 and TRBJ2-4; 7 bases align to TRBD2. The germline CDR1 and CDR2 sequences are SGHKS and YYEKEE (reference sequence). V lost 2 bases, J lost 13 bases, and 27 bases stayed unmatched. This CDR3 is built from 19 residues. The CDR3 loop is CASSFSLLGRGIRANEQYF. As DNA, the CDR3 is TGTGCCAGCAGCTTCTCCCTTCTCGGGCGGGGGATTCGGGCCAATGAGCAGTACTTC.

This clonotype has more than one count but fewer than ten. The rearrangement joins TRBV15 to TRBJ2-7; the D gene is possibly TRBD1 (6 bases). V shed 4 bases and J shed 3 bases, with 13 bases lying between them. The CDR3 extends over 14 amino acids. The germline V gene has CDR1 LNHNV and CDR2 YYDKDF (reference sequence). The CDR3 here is CATSTGTLNYEQYF. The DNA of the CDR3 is TGTGCCACCAGCACCGGGACACTTAACTACGAGCAGTACTTC.

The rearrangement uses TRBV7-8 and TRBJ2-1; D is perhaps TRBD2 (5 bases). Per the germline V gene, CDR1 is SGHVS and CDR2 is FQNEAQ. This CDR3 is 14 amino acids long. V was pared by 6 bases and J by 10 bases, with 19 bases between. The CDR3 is CASSEYLALGEQFF. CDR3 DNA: TGTGCCAGCAGTGAATATCTAGCCCTGGGGGAGCAGTTCTTC.

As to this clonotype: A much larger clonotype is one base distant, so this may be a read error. DNA of the CDR3: TGCAGCGTTGGCAAGGCAGACACTGAAGCTTTCTTT. It translates to CSVGKADTEAFF. This sequence joins TRBV29-1 and TRBJ1-1; unclear D gene. The CDR3 runs to 12 residues. Trimming took off 4 bases at V and 3 bases at J, with 9 bases between the two ends. Germline values: CDR1 SQVTM, CDR2 ANQGSEA.

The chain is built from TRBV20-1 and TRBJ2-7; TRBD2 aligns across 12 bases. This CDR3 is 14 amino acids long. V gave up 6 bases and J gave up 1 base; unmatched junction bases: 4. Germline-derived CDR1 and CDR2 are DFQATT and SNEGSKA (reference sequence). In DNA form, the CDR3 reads TGCAGTGCCACGCTAGCGGGAGGGTCCTACGAGCAGTACTTC. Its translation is CSATLAGGSYEQYF.

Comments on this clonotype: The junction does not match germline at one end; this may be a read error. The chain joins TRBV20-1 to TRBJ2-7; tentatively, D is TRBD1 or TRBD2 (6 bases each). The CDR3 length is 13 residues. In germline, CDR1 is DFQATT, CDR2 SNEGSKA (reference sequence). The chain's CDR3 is CGARIQGTYEQYF. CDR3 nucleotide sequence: TGCGGTGCTAGGATCCAGGGGACTTACGAGCAGTACTTC.

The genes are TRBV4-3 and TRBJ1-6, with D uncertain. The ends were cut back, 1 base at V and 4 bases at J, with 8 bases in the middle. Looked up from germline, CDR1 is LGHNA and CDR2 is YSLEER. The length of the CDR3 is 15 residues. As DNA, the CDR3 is TGCGCCAGCAGCCAAGTCCACGCGTATAATTCACCCCTCCACTTT. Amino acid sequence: CASSQVHAYNSPLHF.

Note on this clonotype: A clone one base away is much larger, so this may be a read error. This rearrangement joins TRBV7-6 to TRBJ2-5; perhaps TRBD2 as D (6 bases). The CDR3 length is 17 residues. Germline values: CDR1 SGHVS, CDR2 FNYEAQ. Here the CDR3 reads CASSLGGLGGRQGTQYF. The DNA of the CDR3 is TGTGCCAGCAGCTTAGGGGGACTTGGAGGTCGACAAGGGACCCAGTACTTC.

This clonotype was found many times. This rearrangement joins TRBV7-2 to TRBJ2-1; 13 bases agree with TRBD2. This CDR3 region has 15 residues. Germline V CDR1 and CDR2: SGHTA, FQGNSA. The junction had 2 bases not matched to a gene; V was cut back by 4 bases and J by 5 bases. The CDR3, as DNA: TGTGCCAGCAGCTCGGGACTAGCGGGGCACAATGAGCAGTTCTTC. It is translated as CASSSGLAGHNEQFF.

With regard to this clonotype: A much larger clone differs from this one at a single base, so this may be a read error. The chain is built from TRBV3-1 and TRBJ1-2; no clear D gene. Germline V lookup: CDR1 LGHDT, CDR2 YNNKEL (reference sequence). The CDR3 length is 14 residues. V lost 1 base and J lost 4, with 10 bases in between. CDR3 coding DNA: TGTGCCAGCAGCCAAGGGCAGAGTCGCTATGGCTACACCTTC. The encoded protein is CASSQGQSRYGYTF.

The DNA of the CDR3 is TGCGCCAGCAGCGTCAGCGGCCTAAACAATGAGCAGTTCTTC. Amino acid sequence: CASSVSGLNNEQFF. The chain recombines TRBV5-1 with TRBJ2-1, with D perhaps matching TRBD2 (5 bases). CDR3 length equals 14 residues. The germline V gene encodes CDR1 SGHRS and CDR2 YFSETQ. Trimming took off 4 bases at V and 5 bases at J, with 13 bases between the two ends.

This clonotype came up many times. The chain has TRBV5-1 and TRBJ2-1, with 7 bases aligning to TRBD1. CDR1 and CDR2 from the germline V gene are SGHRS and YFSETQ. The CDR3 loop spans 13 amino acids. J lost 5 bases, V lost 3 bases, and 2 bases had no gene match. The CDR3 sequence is CASSWGQHNEQFF. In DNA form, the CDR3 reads TGCGCCAGCAGCTGGGGACAGCACAATGAGCAGTTCTTC.

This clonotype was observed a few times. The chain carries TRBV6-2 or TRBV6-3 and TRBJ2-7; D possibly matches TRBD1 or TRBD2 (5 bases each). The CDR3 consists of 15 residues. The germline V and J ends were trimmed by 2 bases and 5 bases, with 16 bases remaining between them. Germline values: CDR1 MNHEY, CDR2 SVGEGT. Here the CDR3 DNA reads TGTGCCAGCAGTTACGGCCCAGTCGGGGCCGACGAGCAGTACTTC. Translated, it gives CASSYGPVGADEQYF.

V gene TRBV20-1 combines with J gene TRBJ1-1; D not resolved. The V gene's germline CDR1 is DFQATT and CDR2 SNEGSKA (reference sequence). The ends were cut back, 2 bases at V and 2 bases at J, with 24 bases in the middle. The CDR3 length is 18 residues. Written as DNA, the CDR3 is TGCAGTGCTAGATCCTGGGGTGGAAGACTAAAGACTAACACTGAAGCTTTCTTT. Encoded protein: CSARSWGGRLKTNTEAFF.

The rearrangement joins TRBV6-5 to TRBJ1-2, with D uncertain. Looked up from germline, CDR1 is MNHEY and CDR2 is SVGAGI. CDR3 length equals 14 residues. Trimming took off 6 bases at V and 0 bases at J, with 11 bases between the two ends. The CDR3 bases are TGTGCCAGCAGGGGTCAGGAGACTAACTATGGCTACACCTTC. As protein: CASRGQETNYGYTF.

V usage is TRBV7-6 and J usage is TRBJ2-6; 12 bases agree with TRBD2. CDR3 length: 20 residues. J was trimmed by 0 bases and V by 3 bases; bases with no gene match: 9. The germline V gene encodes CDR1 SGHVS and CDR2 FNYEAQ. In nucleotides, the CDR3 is TGTGCCAGCAGCTTTTCGGCTAGCGGGGGGGCGAACTCTGGGGCCAACGTCCTGACTTTC. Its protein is CASSFSASGGANSGANVLTF.

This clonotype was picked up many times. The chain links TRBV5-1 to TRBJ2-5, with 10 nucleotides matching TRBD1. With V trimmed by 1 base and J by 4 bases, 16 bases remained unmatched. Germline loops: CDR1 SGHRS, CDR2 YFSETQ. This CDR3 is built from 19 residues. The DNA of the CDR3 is TGCGCCAGCAGCTTGCTAAGATCGGGACAGGGGAAAACTGGAGAGACCCAGTACTTC. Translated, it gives CASSLLRSGQGKTGETQYF.

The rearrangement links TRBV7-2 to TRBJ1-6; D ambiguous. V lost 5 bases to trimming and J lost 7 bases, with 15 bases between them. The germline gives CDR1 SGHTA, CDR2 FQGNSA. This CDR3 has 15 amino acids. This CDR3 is CASSPRSIRNSPLHF. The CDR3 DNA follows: TGTGCCAGCAGCCCCAGGAGTATTCGGAATTCACCCCTCCACTTT.

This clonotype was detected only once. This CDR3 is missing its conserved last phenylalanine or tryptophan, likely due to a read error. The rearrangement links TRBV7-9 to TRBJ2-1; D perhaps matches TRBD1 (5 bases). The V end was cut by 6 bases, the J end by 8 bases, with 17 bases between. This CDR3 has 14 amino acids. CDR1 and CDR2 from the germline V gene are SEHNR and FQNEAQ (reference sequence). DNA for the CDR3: TGTGCCAGCAGGTTACTGGCAGGGTTTGATGAGCAGTTCTCC. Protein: CASRLLAGFDEQFS.

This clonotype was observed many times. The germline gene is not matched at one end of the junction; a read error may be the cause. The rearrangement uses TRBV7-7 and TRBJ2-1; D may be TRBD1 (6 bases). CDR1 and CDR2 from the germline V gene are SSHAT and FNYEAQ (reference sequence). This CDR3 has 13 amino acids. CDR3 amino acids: CASSSGRGDEQFF. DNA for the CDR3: TGTGCTAGCAGCAGCGGCAGGGGCGATGAGCAGTTCTTC.